This T cell receptor (beta chain) derives from a study of cytomegalovirus exposure and HLA in healthy donors. Overall study: Early released data comprised around 79 million unique TCRs from HLA-typed donors. Findings and caveats of the study: Associated with HLA alleles at 0.05 false discovery rate in a later analysis were over 15,000 TCR beta sequences. With high specificity and sensitivity, the classifier reportedly diagnosed cytomegalovirus status. CMV antigen specificity was confirmed in vitro for three CMV-associated chains.

The V end was cut by 5 bases, the J end by 6 bases, with 11 bases between. This CDR3 has 13 residues. Germline V gene data show CDR1 as SGHVS and CDR2 as FQNEAQ. PCR used 60 Vbeta primers and 13 Jbeta primers. Libraries were prepared by immunoSEQ multiplex PCR; TCRdb keeps only in-frame clonotypes and omits some of them. This table has 140,000 or so clones, roughly 76% appearing once. A note on this clone: Its antigen is currently unknown.

The receptor was derived from a woman aged 25 to 39 in good health and CMV-seronegative. Input material: PBMCs. The chain joins TRBV7-8 to TRBJ2-1, with a tentative D call TRBD2 (6 bases). The DNA of the CDR3 is TGTGCCAGCAGCGAGGACTACTTCAATGAGCAGTTCTTC. This gives the protein CASSEDYFNEQFF.